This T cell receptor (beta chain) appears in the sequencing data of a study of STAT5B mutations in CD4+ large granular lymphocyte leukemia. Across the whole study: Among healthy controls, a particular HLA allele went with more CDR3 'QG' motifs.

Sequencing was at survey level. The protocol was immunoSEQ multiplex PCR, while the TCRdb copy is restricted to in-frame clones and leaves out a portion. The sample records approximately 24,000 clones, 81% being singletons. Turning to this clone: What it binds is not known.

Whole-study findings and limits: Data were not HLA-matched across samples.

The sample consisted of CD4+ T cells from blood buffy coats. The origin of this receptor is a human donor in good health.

For the CDR3, the DNA is TGTGCCAGCACCAAAGACAGGACGACAGATACGCAGTATTTT. Amino acids: CASTKDRTTDTQYF. The gene calls are TRBV7-6 and TRBJ2-3, with a tentative D call TRBD1 (6 bases). V dropped 7 bases and J dropped 3 bases, with 14 bases sitting between them. In germline, CDR1 is SGHVS, CDR2 FNYEAQ. This CDR3 is built from 14 residues. Full variable domain (rest looked up from reference TRBV7-6 and TRBJ2-3): GAGVSQSPRYKVTKRGQDVALRCDPISGHVSLYWYRQALGQGPEFLTYFNYEAQQDKSGLPNDRFSAERPEGSISTLTIQRTEQRDSAMYRCASTKDRTTDTQYFGPGTRLTVL.